The present TCR beta chain was sequenced within a study of blood T cells in healthy people across ages. Germline V lookup: CDR1 DFQATT, CDR2 SNEGSKA (reference sequence). Trimming left V 4 bases short and J 2 bases short, with 15 bases between. The CDR3 runs 14 residues. Whole-study results and caveats: Roughly linear declines in TCR beta diversity per million T cells occurred with age. Strongly correlated with naive T cell percentage was TCR beta diversity.

Next came a second PCR, run for about 6 to 11 cycles, which used a sample-barcoded 5' primer along with a J-beta primer mix. MiXCR, applied by TCRdb to the 5' RACE reads, yields one record per CDR3 protein. This table holds 790,000 or so distinct CDR3 sequences, about half found once. Turning to this clonotype: Its antigen is undetermined.

V and J are TRBV20-1 and TRBJ2-7, with a tentative D call TRBD1 (6 bases). Sequenced sample: blood. The source of this sequence is a man of 80 years or more in good health. The CDR3 here is CSAMNEGEAYEQYF. The CDR3 nucleotides are TGCAGTGCTATGAACGAGGGGGAAGCCTACGAGCAGTACTTC.